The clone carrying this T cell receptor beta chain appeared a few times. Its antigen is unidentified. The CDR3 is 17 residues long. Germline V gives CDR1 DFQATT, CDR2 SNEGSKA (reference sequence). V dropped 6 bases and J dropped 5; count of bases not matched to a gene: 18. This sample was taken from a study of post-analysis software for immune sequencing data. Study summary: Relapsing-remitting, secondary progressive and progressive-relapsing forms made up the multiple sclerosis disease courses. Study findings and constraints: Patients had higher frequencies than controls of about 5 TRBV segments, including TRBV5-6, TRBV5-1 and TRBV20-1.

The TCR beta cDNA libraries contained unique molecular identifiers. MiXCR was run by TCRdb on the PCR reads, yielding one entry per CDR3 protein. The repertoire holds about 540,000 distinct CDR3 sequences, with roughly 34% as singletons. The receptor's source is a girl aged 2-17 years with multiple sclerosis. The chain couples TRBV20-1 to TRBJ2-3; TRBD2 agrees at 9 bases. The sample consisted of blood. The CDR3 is CSAGPSSARGGGDTQYF. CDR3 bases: TGCAGTGCAGGACCTTCGTCAGCGCGGGGGGGTGGAGATACGCAGTATTTT.